Given below is one TCR beta chain in context. Its matching antigen is unknown. This entry comes from a study of post-analysis software for immune sequencing data. Findings and limits, study-wide: Roughly five TRBV segments occurring more often in patients than controls included TRBV5-6, TRBV5-1 and TRBV20-1. When compared against controls, multiple sclerosis patients showed significantly lower normalized Chao1 diversity.

The TCR beta cDNA libraries contained unique molecular identifiers. The T cell input of about 0.85 to 10 million gave roughly 0.5 million cDNA molecules. One entry per CDR3 protein, called by TCRdb with MiXCR from the PCR reads. The sample carries roughly 150,000 distinct CDR3 sequences, approximately 35% recorded once. V dropped 2 bases and J dropped 5 bases, with 7 bases sitting between them. Germline CDR1 LGHNA, CDR2 YNFKEQ. This CDR3 has 12 residues. Specimen: blood, collected after autologous hematopoietic stem cell transplantation. The clonotype comes from a girl between 5 and 17 years old with multiple sclerosis. The V call is TRBV4-2, the J call TRBJ2-7, with a possible D match to TRBD2 (5 bases). This chain's CDR3 is CASSQTRNEQYF. The DNA of the CDR3 is TGTGCCAGCAGCCAAACTAGGAACGAGCAGTACTTC.